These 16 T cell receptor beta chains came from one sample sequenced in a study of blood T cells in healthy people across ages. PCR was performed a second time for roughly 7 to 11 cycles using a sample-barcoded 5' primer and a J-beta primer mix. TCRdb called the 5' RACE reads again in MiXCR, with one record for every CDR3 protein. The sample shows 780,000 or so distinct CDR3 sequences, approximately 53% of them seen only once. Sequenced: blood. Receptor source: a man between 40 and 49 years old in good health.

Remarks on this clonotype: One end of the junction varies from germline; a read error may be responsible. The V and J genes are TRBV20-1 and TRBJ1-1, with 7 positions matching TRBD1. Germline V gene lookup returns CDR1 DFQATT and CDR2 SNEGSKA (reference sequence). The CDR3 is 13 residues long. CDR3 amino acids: CSGQGEGRTEAFF. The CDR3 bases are TGCAGTGGCCAGGGGGAGGGGAGGACTGAGGCTTTCTTT.

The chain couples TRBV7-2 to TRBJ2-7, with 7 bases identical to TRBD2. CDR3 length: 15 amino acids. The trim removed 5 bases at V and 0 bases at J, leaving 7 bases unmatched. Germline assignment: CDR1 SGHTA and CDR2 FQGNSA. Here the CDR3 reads CASSLFAGVSYEQYF. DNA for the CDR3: TGTGCCAGCAGCCTCTTTGCGGGGGTCTCCTACGAGCAGTACTTC.

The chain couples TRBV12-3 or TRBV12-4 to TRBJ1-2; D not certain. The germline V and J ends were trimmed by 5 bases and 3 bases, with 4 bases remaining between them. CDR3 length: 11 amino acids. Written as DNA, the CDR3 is TGTGCCAGCAGTCGATACTATGGCTACACCTTC. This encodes CASSRYYGYTF.

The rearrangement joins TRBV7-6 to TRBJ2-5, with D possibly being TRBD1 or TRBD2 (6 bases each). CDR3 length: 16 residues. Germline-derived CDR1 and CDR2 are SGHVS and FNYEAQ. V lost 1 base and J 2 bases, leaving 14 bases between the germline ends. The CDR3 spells CASSLVRDTIQETQYF. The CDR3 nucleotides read TGTGCCAGCAGCTTAGTGCGGGACACCATACAAGAGACCCAGTACTTC.

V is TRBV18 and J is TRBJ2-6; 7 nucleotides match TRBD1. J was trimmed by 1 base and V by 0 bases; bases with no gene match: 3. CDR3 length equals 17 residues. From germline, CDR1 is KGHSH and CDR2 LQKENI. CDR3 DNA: TGTGCCAGCTCACCACCGGGACAGAGTTCTGGGGCCAACGTCCTGACTTTC. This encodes CASSPPGQSSGANVLTF.

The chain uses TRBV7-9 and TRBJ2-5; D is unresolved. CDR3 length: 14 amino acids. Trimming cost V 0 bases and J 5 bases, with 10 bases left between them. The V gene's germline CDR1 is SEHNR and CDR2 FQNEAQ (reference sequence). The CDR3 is CASSLALGFETQYF. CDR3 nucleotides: TGTGCCAGCAGCTTAGCGCTAGGGTTTGAGACCCAGTACTTC.

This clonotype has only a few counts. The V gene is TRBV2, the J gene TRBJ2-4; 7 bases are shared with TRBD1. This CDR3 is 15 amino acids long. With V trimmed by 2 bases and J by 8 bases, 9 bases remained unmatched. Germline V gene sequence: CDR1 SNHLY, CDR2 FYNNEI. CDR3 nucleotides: TGTGCCAGCAGTGAACAGGGGGTGCTCGGTGACATTCAGTACTTC. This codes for CASSEQGVLGDIQYF.

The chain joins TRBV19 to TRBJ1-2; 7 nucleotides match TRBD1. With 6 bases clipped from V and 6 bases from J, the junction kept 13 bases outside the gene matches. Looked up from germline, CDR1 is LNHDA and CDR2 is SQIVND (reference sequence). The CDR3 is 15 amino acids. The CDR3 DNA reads TGTGCCAGTAGCGACGTGGGACAGATCACCCATGGCTACACCTTC. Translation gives CASSDVGQITHGYTF.

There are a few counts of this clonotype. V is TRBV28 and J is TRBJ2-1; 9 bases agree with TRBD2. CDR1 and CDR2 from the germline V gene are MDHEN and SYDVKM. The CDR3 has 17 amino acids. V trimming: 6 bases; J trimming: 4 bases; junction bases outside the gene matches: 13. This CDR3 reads CASSPGAGTSRYNEQFF. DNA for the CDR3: TGTGCCAGCAGCCCAGGGGCCGGGACTAGCAGATACAATGAGCAGTTCTTC.

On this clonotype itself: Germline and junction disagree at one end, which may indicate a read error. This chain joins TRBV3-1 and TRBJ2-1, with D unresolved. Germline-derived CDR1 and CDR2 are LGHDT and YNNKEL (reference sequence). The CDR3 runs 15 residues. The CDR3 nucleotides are TGTGCCTGCAGCCAAAACCTGGACGGGTACAATGAGCAGTTCTTC. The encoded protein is CACSQNLDGYNEQFF.

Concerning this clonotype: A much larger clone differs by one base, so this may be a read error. This CDR3 reads CASSRVAGADEQYF. The CDR3 nucleotides read TGCGCCAGCAGCCGAGTGGCAGGGGCCGACGAGCAGTACTTC. V gene TRBV4-1 combines with J gene TRBJ2-7, with D maybe TRBD1 (6 bases). In germline, CDR1 is MGHRA, CDR2 YSYEKL. V lost 4 bases to trimming and J lost 5 bases, with 15 bases between them. The CDR3 spans 14 residues.

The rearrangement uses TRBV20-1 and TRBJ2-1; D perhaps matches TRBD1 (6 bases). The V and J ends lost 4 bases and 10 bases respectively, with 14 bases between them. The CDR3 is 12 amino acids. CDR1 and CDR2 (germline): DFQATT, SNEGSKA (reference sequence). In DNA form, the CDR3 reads TGCAGTGCTAAACTGGGGGCCCAGGAGCAGTTCTTC. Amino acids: CSAKLGAQEQFF.

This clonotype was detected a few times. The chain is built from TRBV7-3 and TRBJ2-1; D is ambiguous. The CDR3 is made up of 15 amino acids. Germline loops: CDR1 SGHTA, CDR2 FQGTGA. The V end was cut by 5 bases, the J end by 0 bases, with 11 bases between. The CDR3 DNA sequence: TGTGCCAGCAGCCCCACTCAGAGCTCCTACAATGAGCAGTTCTTC. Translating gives CASSPTQSSYNEQFF.

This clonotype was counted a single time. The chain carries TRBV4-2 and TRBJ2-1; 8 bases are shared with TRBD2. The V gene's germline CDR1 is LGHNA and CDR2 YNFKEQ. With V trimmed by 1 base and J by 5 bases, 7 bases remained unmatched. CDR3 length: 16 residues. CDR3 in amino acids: CASSQGSSRGDNEQFF. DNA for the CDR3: TGTGCCAGCAGCCAAGGTTCTTCGCGGGGGGACAATGAGCAGTTCTTC.

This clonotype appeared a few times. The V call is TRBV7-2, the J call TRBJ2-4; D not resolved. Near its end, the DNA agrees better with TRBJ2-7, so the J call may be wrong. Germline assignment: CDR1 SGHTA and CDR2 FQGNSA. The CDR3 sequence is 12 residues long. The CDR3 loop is CASSQLASEQYF. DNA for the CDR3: TGTGCCAGCAGCCAACTGGCTAGCGAGCAGTACTTC.

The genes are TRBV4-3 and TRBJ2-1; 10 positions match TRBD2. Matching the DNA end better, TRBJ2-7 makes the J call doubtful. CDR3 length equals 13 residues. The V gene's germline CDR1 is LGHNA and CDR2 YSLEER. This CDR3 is CASSPLAGDEQYF. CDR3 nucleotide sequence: TGCGCCAGCAGCCCCCTAGCGGGAGATGAGCAGTACTTC.